This T cell receptor (beta chain) was documented in a study of TIL therapy for anti-PD-1-resistant metastatic lung cancer. Turning to the study itself: Tumors carried a median 1.5 non-synonymous mutations per megabase.

Noted time point: pre-treatment sample, taken before nivolumab and TIL therapy. Tumor tissue came from excised metastases, mostly pleural nodules or supraclavicular lymph nodes. The immunoSEQ assay was v3. Measured with immunoSEQ multiplex PCR; TCRdb has only the in-frame clones, and not every one. Among approximately 87,000 clones listed, roughly 65% were seen once. The V gene's germline CDR1 is SGHRS and CDR2 YFSETQ. V lost 6 bases to trimming and J lost 0 bases; unmatched junction nucleotides: 5. The CDR3 covers 15 residues. This sequence joins TRBV5-1 and TRBJ2-5, with TRBD1 matching over 10 bases. Source: tumor tissue, taken at baseline. The TCR comes from a person aged 25 to 85 with non-small cell lung cancer. The CDR3 coding sequence is TGCGCCAGCACAGGGACAGGGGCTTACCAAGAGACCCAGTACTTC. This translates into CASTGTGAYQETQYF. The full variable domain, with the rest looked up from reference TRBV5-1 and TRBJ2-5, is KAGVTQTPRYLIKTRGQQVTLSCSPISGHRSVSWYQQTPGQGLQFLFEYFSETQRNKGNFPGRFSGRQFSNSRSEMNVSTLELGDSALYLCASTGTGAYQETQYFGPGTRLLVL.